This T cell receptor (beta chain) was identified during a study of vaccination and CD4 T cells after COVID-19. Sequence data for DNA of cultured CD4+ T cells were generated by the Oncomine TCR Beta short-read assay. Via MiXCR, TCRdb re-called the PCR reads, giving one row per CDR3 protein. The repertoire holds about 14,000 distinct CDR3 sequences, with approximately 61% as singletons. Whole-study results and caveats: Spike mono-reactivity was the property of 304 of 307 vaccine-specific clones in convalescent patients.

A remark on this clonotype: Its antigen is unknown.

CDR3 length equals 12 residues. V was trimmed by 9 bases and J by 6 bases, leaving 12 bases between them. Germline CDR1 is MNHEY and CDR2 is SMNVEV (reference sequence). Treatment meaning: roughly 10-day PBMC culture with coronavirus spike peptide pools or control peptides (ViraFEST assay). The sample was CD4+ T cells from blood, cultured in vitro. The rearrangement joins TRBV27 to TRBJ1-5; D gene unclear. This clonotype originated in a human donor who had recovered from COVID-19. This chain's CDR3 is CARKAPGQPQHF. CDR3 sequence (DNA): TGTGCCAGGAAGGCCCCCGGTCAGCCCCAGCATTTT.